This TCR beta chain was captured in a study of blood T cells in healthy people across ages. CDR1 and CDR2 (germline): SGHTA, FQGNSA. V was trimmed by 1 base and J by 6 bases, leaving 12 bases between them. The CDR3 is made up of 14 amino acids. Primed by a sample-barcoded 5' primer and a J-beta primer mix, a second PCR proceeded for 7 to 11 cycles. TCRdb independently ran MiXCR on the 5' RACE reads; one entry per CDR3 protein. The sample shows 870,000 or so distinct CDR3 sequences, more than 25% of them seen only once. The sequence derives from a woman aged 80 or older in good health. The chain has TRBV7-2 and TRBJ1-1; D is ambiguous. Sequencing was carried out using blood. The CDR3 region has the DNA TGTGCCAGCAGCTTAGAGGCGGTTGTCGCTGAAGCTTTCTTT. It encodes CASSLEAVVAEAFF.